The sequence of this T cell receptor (beta chain) was determined in a study of T cell repertoires in cytomegalovirus infection. Trimming stripped 3 bases from V and 4 bases from J, with 12 bases between. Germline loops: CDR1 LNHDA, CDR2 SQIVND (reference sequence). The CDR3 totals 15 residues. TCRdb fed the reads into MiXCR, producing one record per CDR3 protein. In the table there are roughly 230,000 distinct CDR3 sequences, roughly an eighth of which are singletons. This chain connects TRBV19 to TRBJ1-4; D perhaps matches TRBD1 (5 bases). The sequenced sample consisted of PBMCs. The TCR originated in a human donor in good health (CMV status not recorded). Some clones in this sample may be carry-over from other donors' samples. The chain's CDR3 is CASSMGGPGNEKLFF. The CDR3 DNA follows: TGTGCCAGTAGTATGGGGGGTCCGGGTAATGAAAAACTGTTTTTT.